This T cell receptor (beta chain) came from a study of T cell repertoires in cytomegalovirus infection. Germline V gene lookup returns CDR1 SGHTA and CDR2 FQGNSA. CDR3 size: 15 residues. Trimming removed 1 base at V and 7 bases at J, with 14 bases between. TCRdb fed the reads into MiXCR, producing one record per CDR3 protein. The repertoire consists of 630,000 or so distinct CDR3 sequences, with roughly 26% occurring once and the leading ten covering around 8%. This clonotype was observed many times. This clonotype was obtained from a human donor in good health (CMV status not recorded). Some clones in this sample may be carry-over from other donors' samples. The V gene is TRBV7-2, the J gene TRBJ1-5; a possible D gene is TRBD1 (6 bases). The material sequenced was CD8+ T cells from PBMCs. Written as DNA, the CDR3 is TGTGCCAGCAGCTTAGGAAGGACAGTAACCCAGCCCCAGCATTTT. As protein: CASSLGRTVTQPQHF. Full variable domain (rest looked up from reference TRBV7-2 and TRBJ1-5): GAGVSQSPSNKVTEKGKDVELRCDPISGHTALYWYRQSLGQGLEFLIYFQGNSAPDKSGLPSDRFSAERTGGSVSTLTIQRTQQEDSAVYLCASSLGRTVTQPQHFGDGTRLSIL.